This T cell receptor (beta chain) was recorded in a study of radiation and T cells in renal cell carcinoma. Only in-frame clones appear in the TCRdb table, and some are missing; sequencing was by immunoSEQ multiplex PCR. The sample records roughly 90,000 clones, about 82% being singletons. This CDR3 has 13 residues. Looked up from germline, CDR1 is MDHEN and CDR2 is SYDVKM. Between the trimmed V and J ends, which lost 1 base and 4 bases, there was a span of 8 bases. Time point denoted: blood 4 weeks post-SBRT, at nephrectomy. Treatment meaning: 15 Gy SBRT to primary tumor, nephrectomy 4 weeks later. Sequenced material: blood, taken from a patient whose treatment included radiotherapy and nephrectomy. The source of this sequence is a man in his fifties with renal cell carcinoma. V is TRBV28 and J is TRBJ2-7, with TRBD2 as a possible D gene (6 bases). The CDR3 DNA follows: TGTGCCAGCAGTTTATTAGCGGTTTACGAGCAGTACTTC. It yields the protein CASSLLAVYEQYF.